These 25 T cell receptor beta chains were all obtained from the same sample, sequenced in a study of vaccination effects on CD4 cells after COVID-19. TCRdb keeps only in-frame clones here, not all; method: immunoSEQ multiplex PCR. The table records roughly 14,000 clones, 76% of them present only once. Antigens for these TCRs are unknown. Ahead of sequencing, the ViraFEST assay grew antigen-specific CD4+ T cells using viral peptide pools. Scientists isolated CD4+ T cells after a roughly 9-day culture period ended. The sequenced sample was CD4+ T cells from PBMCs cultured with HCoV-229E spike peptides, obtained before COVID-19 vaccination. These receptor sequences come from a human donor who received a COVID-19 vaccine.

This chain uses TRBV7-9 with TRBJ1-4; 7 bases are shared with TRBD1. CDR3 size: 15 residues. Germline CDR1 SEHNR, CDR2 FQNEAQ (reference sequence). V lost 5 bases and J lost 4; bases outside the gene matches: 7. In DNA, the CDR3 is TGTGCCAGCAGCCGACCCCAGGGGGGTAATGAAAAACTGTTTTTT. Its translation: CASSRPQGGNEKLFF.

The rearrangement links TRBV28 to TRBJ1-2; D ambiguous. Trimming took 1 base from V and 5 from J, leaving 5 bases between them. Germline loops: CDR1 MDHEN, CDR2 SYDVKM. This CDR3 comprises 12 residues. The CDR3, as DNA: TGTGCCAGCAGTTTATCCGAGTATGGCTACACCTTC. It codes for CASSLSEYGYTF.

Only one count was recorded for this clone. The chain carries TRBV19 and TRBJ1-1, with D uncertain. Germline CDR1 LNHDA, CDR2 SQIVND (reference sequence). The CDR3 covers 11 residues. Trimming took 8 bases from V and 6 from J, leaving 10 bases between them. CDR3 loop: CASLGQAEAFF. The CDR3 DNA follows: TGTGCCAGTCTAGGGCAGGCTGAAGCTTTCTTT.

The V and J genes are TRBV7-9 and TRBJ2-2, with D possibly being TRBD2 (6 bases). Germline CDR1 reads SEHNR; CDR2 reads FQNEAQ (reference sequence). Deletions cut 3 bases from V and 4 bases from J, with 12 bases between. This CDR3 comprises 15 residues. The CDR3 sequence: CASSLEGLTTGELFF. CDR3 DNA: TGTGCCAGCAGCTTGGAGGGACTTACCACCGGGGAGCTGTTTTTT.

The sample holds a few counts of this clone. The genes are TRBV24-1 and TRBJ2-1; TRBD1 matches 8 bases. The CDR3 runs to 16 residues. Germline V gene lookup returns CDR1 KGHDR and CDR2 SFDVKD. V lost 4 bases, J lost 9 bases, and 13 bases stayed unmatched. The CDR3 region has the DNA TGTGCCACCAGTGACCCCAGACAGGGGAGGCTGGGTGAGCAGTTCTTC. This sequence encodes CATSDPRQGRLGEQFF.

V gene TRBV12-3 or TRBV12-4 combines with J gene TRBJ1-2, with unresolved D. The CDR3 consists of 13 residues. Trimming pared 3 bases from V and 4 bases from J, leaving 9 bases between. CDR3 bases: TGTGCCAGCAGTTTTGAGGGAAGCTATGGCTACACCTTC. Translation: CASSFEGSYGYTF.

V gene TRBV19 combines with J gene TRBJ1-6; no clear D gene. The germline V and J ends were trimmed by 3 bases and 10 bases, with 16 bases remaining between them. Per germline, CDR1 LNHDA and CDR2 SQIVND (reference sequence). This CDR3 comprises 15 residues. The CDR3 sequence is CASSIGHGMRSPLHF. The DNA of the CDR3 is TGTGCCAGTAGTATCGGTCACGGGATGAGGTCACCCCTCCACTTT.

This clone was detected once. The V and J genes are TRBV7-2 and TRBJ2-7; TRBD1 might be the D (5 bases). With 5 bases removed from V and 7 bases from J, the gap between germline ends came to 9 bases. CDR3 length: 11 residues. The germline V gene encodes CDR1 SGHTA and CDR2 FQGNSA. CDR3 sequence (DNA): TGTGCCAGCAGCCCCTACAGGGAGCAGTACTTC. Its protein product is CASSPYREQYF.

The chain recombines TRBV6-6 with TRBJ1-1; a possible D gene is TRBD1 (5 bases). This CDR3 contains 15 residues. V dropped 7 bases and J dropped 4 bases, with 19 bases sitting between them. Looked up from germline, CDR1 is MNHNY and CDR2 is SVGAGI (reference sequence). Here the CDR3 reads CASTTGGVGGTEAFF. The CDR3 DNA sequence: TGTGCCAGCACTACGGGGGGGGTAGGCGGCACTGAAGCTTTCTTT.

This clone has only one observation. This CDR3 is CASSTTWSSSYEQYF. The DNA for the CDR3 is TGTGCCAGTAGTACGACCTGGTCCTCCTCCTACGAGCAGTACTTC. V usage is TRBV19 and J usage is TRBJ2-7, with D uncertain. V lost 4 bases to trimming and J lost 0 bases, with 13 bases between them. Germline assignment: CDR1 LNHDA and CDR2 SQIVND (reference sequence). CDR3 length equals 15 residues. Based on the CDR3 plus reference TRBV19 and TRBJ2-7, the full variable domain is DGGITQSPKYLFRKEGQNVTLSCEQNLNHDAMYWYRQDPGQGLRLIYYSQIVNDFQKGDIAEGYSVSREKKESFPLTVTSAQKNPTAFYLCASSTTWSSSYEQYFGPGTRLTVT.

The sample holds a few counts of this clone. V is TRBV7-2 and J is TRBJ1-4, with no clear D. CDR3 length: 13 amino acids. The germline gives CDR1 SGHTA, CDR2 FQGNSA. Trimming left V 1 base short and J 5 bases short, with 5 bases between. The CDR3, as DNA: TGTGCCAGCAGCTTAGGGCCGAATGAAAAACTGTTTTTT. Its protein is CASSLGPNEKLFF.

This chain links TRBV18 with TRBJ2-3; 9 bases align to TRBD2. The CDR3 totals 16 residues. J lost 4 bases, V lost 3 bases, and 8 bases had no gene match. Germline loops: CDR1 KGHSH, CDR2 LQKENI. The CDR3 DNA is TGTGCCAGCTCACCGGTCGGCGGGGGGGCTCCAGATACGCAGTATTTT. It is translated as CASSPVGGGAPDTQYF.

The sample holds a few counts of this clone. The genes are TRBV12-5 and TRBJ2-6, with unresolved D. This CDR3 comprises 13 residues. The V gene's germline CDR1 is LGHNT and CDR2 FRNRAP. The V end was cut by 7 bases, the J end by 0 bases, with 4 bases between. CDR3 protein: CASAFSGANVLTF. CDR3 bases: TGTGCTAGTGCCTTCTCTGGGGCCAACGTCCTGACTTTC. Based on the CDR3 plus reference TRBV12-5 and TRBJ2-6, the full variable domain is DARVTQTPRHKVTEMGQEVTMRCQPILGHNTVFWYRQTMMQGLELLAYFRNRAPLDDSGMPKDRFSAEMPDATLATLKIQPSEPRDSAVYFCASAFSGANVLTFGAGSRLTVL.

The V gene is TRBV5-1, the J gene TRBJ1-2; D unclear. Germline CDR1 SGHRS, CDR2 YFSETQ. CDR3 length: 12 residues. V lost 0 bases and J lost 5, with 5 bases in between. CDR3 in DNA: TGCGCCAGCAGCTTGGACGGGTATGGCTACACCTTC. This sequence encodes CASSLDGYGYTF.

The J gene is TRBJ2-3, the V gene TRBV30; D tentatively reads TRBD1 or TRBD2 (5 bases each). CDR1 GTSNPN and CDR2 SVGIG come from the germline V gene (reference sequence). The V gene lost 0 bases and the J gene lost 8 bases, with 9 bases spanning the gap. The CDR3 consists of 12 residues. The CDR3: CAWSVLGATQYF. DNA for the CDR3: TGTGCCTGGAGTGTACTAGGGGCTACGCAGTATTTT.

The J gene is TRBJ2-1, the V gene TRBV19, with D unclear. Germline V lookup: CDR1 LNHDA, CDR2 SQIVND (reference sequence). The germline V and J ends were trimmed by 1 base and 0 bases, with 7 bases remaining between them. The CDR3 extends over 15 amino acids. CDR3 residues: CASSIAWVSYNEQFF. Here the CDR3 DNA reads TGTGCCAGTAGTATAGCTTGGGTCTCCTACAATGAGCAGTTCTTC.

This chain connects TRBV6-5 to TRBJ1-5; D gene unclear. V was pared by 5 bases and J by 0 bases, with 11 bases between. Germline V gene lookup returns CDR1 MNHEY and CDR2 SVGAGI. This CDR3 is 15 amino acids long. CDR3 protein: CASSPERYSNQPQHF. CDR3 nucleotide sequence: TGTGCCAGCAGTCCCGAACGCTATAGCAATCAGCCCCAGCATTTT.

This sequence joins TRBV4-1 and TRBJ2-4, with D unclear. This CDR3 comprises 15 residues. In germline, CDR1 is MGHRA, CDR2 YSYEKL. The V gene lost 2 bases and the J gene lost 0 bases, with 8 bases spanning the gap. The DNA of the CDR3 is TGCGCCAGCAGCCAAACGTTCGTAGCCAAAAACATTCAGTACTTC. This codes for CASSQTFVAKNIQYF.

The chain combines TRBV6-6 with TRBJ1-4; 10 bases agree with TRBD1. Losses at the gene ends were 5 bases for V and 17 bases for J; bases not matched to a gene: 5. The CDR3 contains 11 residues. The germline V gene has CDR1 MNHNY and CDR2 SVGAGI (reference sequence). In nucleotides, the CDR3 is TGTGCCAGCAGTGAGGGACAGGGGTTTTTTTTT. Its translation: CASSEGQGFFF.

The chain's CDR3 is CASSVGRNTEAFF. The CDR3 DNA reads as TGTGCCAGCAGCGTAGGGAGAAACACTGAAGCTTTCTTT. The chain combines TRBV9 with TRBJ1-1; no definite D call. The CDR3 contains 13 residues. V dropped 0 bases and J dropped 2 bases, with 5 bases sitting between them. The germline gives CDR1 SGDLS, CDR2 YYNGEE. The full variable domain, with the rest looked up from reference TRBV9 and TRBJ1-1, is DSGVTQTPKHLITATGQRVTLRCSPRSGDLSVYWYQQSLDQGLQFLIQYYNGEERAKGNILERFSAQQFPDLHSELNLSSLELGDSALYFCASSVGRNTEAFFGQGTRLTVV.

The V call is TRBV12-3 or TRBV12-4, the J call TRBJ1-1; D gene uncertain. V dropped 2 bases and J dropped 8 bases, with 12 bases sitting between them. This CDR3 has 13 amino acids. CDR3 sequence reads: CASSLSSRREAFF. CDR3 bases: TGTGCCAGCAGTTTAAGTTCTAGGAGGGAAGCTTTCTTT.

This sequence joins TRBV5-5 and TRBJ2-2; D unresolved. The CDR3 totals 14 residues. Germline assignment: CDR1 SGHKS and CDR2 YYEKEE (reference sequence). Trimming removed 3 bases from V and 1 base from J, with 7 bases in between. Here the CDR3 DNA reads TGTGCCAGCAGCTCCTTCAGGAACACCGGGGAGCTGTTTTTT. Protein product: CASSSFRNTGELFF.

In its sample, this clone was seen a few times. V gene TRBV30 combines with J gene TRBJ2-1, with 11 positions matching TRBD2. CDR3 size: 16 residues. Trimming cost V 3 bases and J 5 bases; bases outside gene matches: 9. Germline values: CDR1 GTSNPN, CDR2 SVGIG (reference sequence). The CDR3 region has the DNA TGTGCCTGGAGCCTCTCGGGACTAGCGGTCGACAATGAGCAGTTCTTC. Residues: CAWSLSGLAVDNEQFF. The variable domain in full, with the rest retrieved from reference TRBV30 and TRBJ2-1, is SQTIHQWPATLVQPVGSPLSLECTVEGTSNPNLYWYRQAAGRGLQLLFYSVGIGQISSEVPQNLSASRPQDRQFILSSKKLLLSDSGFYLCAWSLSGLAVDNEQFFGPGTRLTVL.

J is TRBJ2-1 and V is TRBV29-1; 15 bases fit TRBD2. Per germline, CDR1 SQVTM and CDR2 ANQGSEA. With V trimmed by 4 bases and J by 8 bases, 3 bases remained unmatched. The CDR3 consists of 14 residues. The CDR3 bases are TGCAGCGTTGGGACTAGCGGGAGGGCCGATGAGCAGTTCTTC. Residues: CSVGTSGRADEQFF.

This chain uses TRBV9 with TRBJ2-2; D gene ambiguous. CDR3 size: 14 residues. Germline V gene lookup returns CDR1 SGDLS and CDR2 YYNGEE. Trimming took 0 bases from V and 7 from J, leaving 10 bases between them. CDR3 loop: CASSVGLTNGELFF. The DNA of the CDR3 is TGTGCCAGCAGCGTAGGGTTGACAAACGGGGAGCTGTTTTTT.